A single sample is the source of the 20 T cell receptor beta chains below, sequenced in a study of Ad26.COV2.S vaccination and SARS-CoV-2 variants. Treatment indicated: roughly 20 received Ad26.COV2.S at low or high dose, single or two shots; a few received placebo; per-sample allocation not given. On day 63 after the first injection, vaccine and placebo recipients gave samples. Measured with immunoSEQ multiplex PCR; TCRdb has only the in-frame clones, and not every one. Altogether 380,000 or so clones are present, 80% to 90% being singletons, with the ten largest covering roughly 7.4%. This sample comprised peripheral blood, obtained in a trial of Ad26.COV2.S vaccine versus placebo. The receptors originated from a person aged 18-60 years who received the Ad26.COV2.S COVID-19 vaccine or a placebo.

The gene calls are TRBV3-1 (or the pseudogene TRBV3-2) and TRBJ2-2; D not resolved. CDR1 and CDR2 from the germline V gene are LGHDT and YNNKEL (reference sequence). V lost 0 bases to trimming and J lost 8 bases, with 10 bases between them. The CDR3 consists of 14 residues. The chain's CDR3 is CASSQDATAGELFF. In nucleotides, the CDR3 is TGTGCCAGCAGCCAAGACGCCACCGCGGGGGAGCTGTTTTTT.

V and J are TRBV10-1 and TRBJ2-3; 9 positions match TRBD1. The CDR3 covers 14 residues. CDR1 is WNHNN, CDR2 SYGVQD, per germline (reference sequence). V gave up 8 bases and J gave up 5 bases; unmatched junction bases: 8. This chain's CDR3 is CASGTGKGEDTQYF. The CDR3 DNA reads as TGCGCCAGCGGGACAGGGAAGGGGGAAGATACGCAGTATTTT.

CDR3 amino acids: CSVEQAYEQYF. In DNA form, the CDR3 reads TGCAGCGTTGAACAGGCCTACGAGCAGTACTTC. The chain couples TRBV29-1 to TRBJ2-7; D gene uncertain. Germline CDR1 reads SQVTM; CDR2 reads ANQGSEA. Between the trimmed V and J ends, which lost 2 bases and 2 bases, there was a span of 4 bases. CDR3 length: 11 residues.

The chain recombines TRBV6-1 with TRBJ2-5; maybe TRBD1 (7 bases). The CDR3 spans 16 residues. Germline CDR1 reads MNHNS; CDR2 reads SASEGT. Trimming shortened V by 4 bases and J by 1 base, and 16 bases separated the two germline ends. CDR3: CASSVIRGAVQETQYF. The CDR3 DNA reads as TGTGCCAGCAGTGTAATCAGGGGGGCAGTCCAAGAGACCCAGTACTTC.

This rearrangement joins TRBV12-5 to TRBJ1-1; D unclear. With 4 bases removed from V and 11 bases from J, the gap between germline ends came to 8 bases. The CDR3 runs to 10 residues. Germline V CDR1 and CDR2: LGHNT, FRNRAP. The CDR3 loop is CASGSHWAFF. CDR3 sequence (DNA): TGTGCTAGTGGTTCCCACTGGGCTTTCTTT.

The chain has TRBV10-3 and TRBJ2-1; D is unclear. V dropped 3 bases and J dropped 4 bases, with 10 bases sitting between them. The CDR3 totals 14 residues. CDR1 is ENHRY, CDR2 SYGVKD, per germline. CDR3 residues: CAISEIGPYNEQFF. The DNA of the CDR3 is TGTGCCATCAGTGAAATTGGCCCATACAATGAGCAGTTCTTC.

CDR3 coding DNA: TGTGCCAGCAGCTACGGAGGGACAGGGGGGATCACTGGCTACACCTTC. It is translated as CASSYGGTGGITGYTF. J is TRBJ1-2 and V is TRBV7-2; 11 bases fit TRBD1. Trimming cost V 4 bases and J 7 bases; bases outside gene matches: 11. This CDR3 contains 16 residues. Germline CDR1 reads SGHTA; CDR2 reads FQGNSA.

This CDR3 is CASSQEWASTDTQYF. DNA for the CDR3: TGTGCCAGCAGCCAAGAGTGGGCTAGCACAGATACGCAGTATTTT. The chain couples TRBV4-2 to TRBJ2-3; D is ambiguous. The V end was cut by 0 bases, the J end by 0 bases, with 7 bases between. The CDR3 has 15 amino acids. Germline V gene sequence: CDR1 LGHNA, CDR2 YNFKEQ.

The genes are TRBV19 and TRBJ1-2; D call uncertain. Germline V gene sequence: CDR1 LNHDA, CDR2 SQIVND (reference sequence). CDR3 length: 13 residues. Deletions cut 1 base from V and 8 bases from J, with 11 bases between. The CDR3 region is CASSIAPRRGYTF. Here the CDR3 DNA reads TGTGCCAGTAGTATAGCCCCTCGTCGAGGCTACACCTTC.

The V and J genes are TRBV18 and TRBJ1-1; 8 bases are shared with TRBD1. CDR1 KGHSH and CDR2 LQKENI come from the germline V gene. Trimming removed 5 bases from V and 3 bases from J; junction bases left unmatched: 5. There are 14 residues in the CDR3. CDR3 amino acids: CASSSTGGDTEAFF. CDR3 coding DNA: TGTGCCAGCTCATCAACAGGGGGGGACACTGAAGCTTTCTTT.

This chain joins TRBV14 and TRBJ1-1; D remains ambiguous. The CDR3 loop spans 12 amino acids. V lost 9 bases to trimming and J lost 3 bases, with 11 bases between them. CDR1 and CDR2 (germline): SGHDN, FVKESK. CDR3 nucleotides: TGTGCCAGGGGATGGGGTGACACTGAAGCTTTCTTT. Its protein product is CARGWGDTEAFF.

This chain connects TRBV5-1 to TRBJ2-5; possible D gene TRBD2, 5 bases. CDR3 length: 16 amino acids. V was trimmed by 4 bases and J by 1 base, leaving 17 bases between them. Germline V gives CDR1 SGHRS, CDR2 YFSETQ. The CDR3 sequence is CASSMAGIRGQETQYF. The CDR3 coding sequence is TGCGCCAGCAGCATGGCCGGGATCCGGGGCCAAGAGACCCAGTACTTC. The variable domain in full, with the rest retrieved from reference TRBV5-1 and TRBJ2-5, is KAGVTQTPRYLIKTRGQQVTLSCSPISGHRSVSWYQQTPGQGLQFLFEYFSETQRNKGNFPGRFSGRQFSNSRSEMNVSTLELGDSALYLCASSMAGIRGQETQYFGPGTRLLVL.

The CDR3: CASSYKEGTTDTQYF. The CDR3 coding sequence is TGTGCCAGCAGTTATAAGGAGGGAACCACAGATACGCAGTATTTT. The chain is built from TRBV6-2 or TRBV6-3 and TRBJ2-3; D is possibly TRBD2 (6 bases). CDR3 length: 15 residues. Looked up from germline, CDR1 is MNHEY and CDR2 is SVGEGT. V was shortened by 3 bases and J by 2 bases, with 12 bases between the two germline ends.

This chain connects TRBV19 to TRBJ1-3; D is uncertain. Per the germline V gene, CDR1 is LNHDA and CDR2 is SQIVND (reference sequence). The CDR3 covers 14 residues. V was clipped by 5 bases and J by 0 bases, with 8 bases between them. CDR3 loop: CASSRRNSGNTIYF. The DNA for the CDR3 is TGTGCCAGTAGTCGGAGGAACTCTGGAAACACCATATATTTT.

The V and J genes are TRBV18 and TRBJ1-3, with D hard to call. Germline V gene lookup returns CDR1 KGHSH and CDR2 LQKENI. The V end lost 6 bases, the J end lost 0 bases, and 12 bases lay between the germline ends. The CDR3 loop spans 15 amino acids. The CDR3, as DNA: TGTGCCAGCTCGTCGGGCCTCGGCTCTGGAAACACCATATATTTT. It yields the protein CASSSGLGSGNTIYF. The variable domain in full, with the rest retrieved from reference TRBV18 and TRBJ1-3, is NAGVMQNPRHLVRRRGQEARLRCSPMKGHSHVYWYRQLPEEGLKFMVYLQKENIIDESGMPKERFSAEFPKEGPSILRIQQVVRGDSAAYFCASSSGLGSGNTIYFGEGSWLTVV.

The chain employs TRBV24-1 and TRBJ2-7; TRBD1 matches 7 bases. This CDR3 region has 14 residues. The junction had 6 bases not matched to a gene; V was cut back by 2 bases and J by 6 bases. From germline, CDR1 is KGHDR and CDR2 SFDVKD. The CDR3 nucleotides read TGTGCCACCAGTGATTCAACGACAGGGTCCGAGCAGTACTTC. Translated, it gives CATSDSTTGSEQYF.

V gene TRBV7-9 combines with J gene TRBJ2-7; a possible D gene is TRBD1 (5 bases). Trimming removed 2 bases from V and 2 bases from J, with 13 bases in between. CDR3 length: 15 amino acids. Germline V CDR1 and CDR2: SEHNR, FQNEAQ (reference sequence). DNA for the CDR3: TGTGCCAGCAGCTTAAGGGCAGGGTGGACCTACGAGCAGTACTTC. This translates into CASSLRAGWTYEQYF. Combining the CDR3 with reference TRBV7-9 and TRBJ2-7 gives the whole variable domain DTGVSQNPRHKITKRGQNVTFRCDPISEHNRLYWYRQTLGQGPEFLTYFQNEAQLEKSRLLSDRFSAERPKGSFSTLEIQRTEQGDSAMYLCASSLRAGWTYEQYFGPGTRLTVT.

The rearrangement joins TRBV19 to TRBJ1-6; 9 bases fit TRBD1. Germline values: CDR1 LNHDA, CDR2 SQIVND (reference sequence). The CDR3 covers 14 residues. Losses at the gene ends were 5 bases for V and 9 bases for J; bases not matched to a gene: 5. The CDR3 DNA reads as TGTGCCAGTAGTTTGGGACAGGGTGGTTCACCCCTCCACTTT. It encodes CASSLGQGGSPLHF.

The chain carries TRBV3-1 (or the pseudogene TRBV3-2) and TRBJ2-7, with 9 bases aligning to TRBD1. Germline V gene lookup returns CDR1 LGHDT and CDR2 YNNKEL (reference sequence). The CDR3 runs 15 residues. V trimming: 0 bases; J trimming: 4 bases; junction bases outside the gene matches: 4. The CDR3 DNA is TGTGCCAGCAGCCAAGAGGGACAGGGAGATTACGAGCAGTACTTC. Translating gives CASSQEGQGDYEQYF.

CDR3 coding DNA: TGTGCCAGCAGTGAACTAACAGGGGGGGATGGCTACACCTTC. Translated, it gives CASSELTGGDGYTF. The gene calls are TRBV2 and TRBJ1-2, with 8 bases identical to TRBD1. The CDR3 extends over 14 amino acids. V was clipped by 2 bases and J by 6 bases; unmatched bases: 5. Germline loops: CDR1 SNHLY, CDR2 FYNNEI.